The clone carrying this T cell receptor (beta chain) was seen a single time. Its antigen is as yet unknown. This entry is derived from a study of OX40 agonist ivuxolimab in advanced cancers. Study in general: The diagnoses of dose-escalation patients were hepatocellular carcinoma, melanoma, renal cell or head and neck cancer. Partial responses were seen in three patients, one with hepatocellular carcinoma and two with cutaneous melanoma.

The protocol was immunoSEQ multiplex PCR, while the TCRdb copy is restricted to in-frame clones and leaves out a portion. The sample includes tens of thousands of clones, roughly 80% of them seen just once. General observations from the study: Compared with others, partial responders at 0.1-3.0 mg/kg displayed clonal expansion among the lowest.

V dropped 1 base and J dropped 2 bases, with 10 bases sitting between them. This CDR3 has 15 residues. The germline V gene has CDR1 MNHNS and CDR2 SASEGT. The source of this sequence is an adult with an advanced solid tumor such as melanoma, head and neck, liver or kidney cancer. Material: CD4+ or CD8+ T cells sorted from blood, obtained in a trial of the OX40 agonist ivuxolimab. J is TRBJ2-3 and V is TRBV6-1; D is unresolved. DNA for the CDR3: TGTGCCAGCAGTGAAGGACGGGTTGCCACAGATACGCAGTATTTT. Protein: CASSEGRVATDTQYF.